Listed below are T cell receptor beta chains from one sample, sequenced in a study of regulatory T cells in long-lasting Graves disease. One entry per CDR3 protein results from TCRdb running MiXCR on the multiplex PCR reads. The repertoire holds approximately 290,000 distinct CDR3 sequences, with 22% as singletons. The specimen comprised peripheral blood mononuclear cells (PBMCs), sampled when the disease was refractory, from a patient treated with antithyroid drugs. The receptor set was obtained from a female donor with Graves disease. Both conserved end residues are part of each CDR3. D genes are given only for firm matches. Clone size is given for some rows only: seen once, a few or many times, or a class if the clone is expanded.

D,J,size,V,CDR3,DNA
.,TRBJ2-5,many,TRBV28,CASSLQAVLETQYF,TGTGCCAGCAGTTTACAAGCTGTTCTCGAGACCCAGTACTTC
.,TRBJ1-2,.,TRBV4-3,CASSQDNRAIYGYTF,TGCGCCAGCAGCCAAGATAACAGGGCTATCTATGGCTACACCTTC
TRBD1,TRBJ2-5,many,TRBV2,CASRLDRGQLEAQYF,TGTGCCAGCAGACTTGACAGGGGGCAATTAGAGGCCCAGTACTTC
.,TRBJ1-1,.,TRBV20-1,CSARGFIFSNTEAFF,TGCAGTGCTAGAGGATTTATTTTTTCGAACACTGAAGCTTTCTTT
.,TRBJ2-6,few,TRBV29-1,CSVGGGLLGSDSGANVLTF,TGCAGCGTTGGTGGGGGCTTGTTGGGTTCCGACTCTGGGGCCAACGTCCTGACTTTC
.,TRBJ1-1,.,TRBV6-9,CASSYTEPGRGTFF,TGTGCCAGCAGTTACACCGAACCGGGACGGGGGACTTTCTTT
TRBD2,TRBJ2-5,.,TRBV20-1,CSARIRTSGRAGETQYF,TGCAGTGCTAGGATCCGGACTAGCGGGAGGGCCGGGGAGACCCAGTACTTC
.,TRBJ1-5,many,TRBV28,CASSGVPPNQPQHF,TGTGCCAGCAGCGGCGTCCCTCCCAATCAGCCCCAGCATTTT
TRBD1,TRBJ1-5,.,TRBV6-1,CASTGADQPQHF,TGTGCCAGTACAGGGGCGGATCAGCCCCAGCATTTT
.,TRBJ1-5,many,TRBV30,CALSDSGDQPQHF,TGTGCCTTATCGGACAGCGGAGACCAGCCCCAGCATTTT
TRBD2,TRBJ2-2,.,TRBV29-1,CSVEDSGRNTGELFF,TGCAGCGTTGAAGATAGCGGGAGGAACACCGGGGAGCTGTTTTTT
.,TRBJ2-1,.,TRBV27,CASSLYGGLPNEQFF,TGTGCCAGCAGTTTATATGGTGGACTGCCCAATGAGCAGTTCTTC
TRBD1,TRBJ1-2,many,TRBV5-1,CASSWGTGDYGYTF,TGTGCCAGCAGCTGGGGAACAGGGGACTATGGCTACACCTTC